This T cell receptor beta chain is drawn from a study of cytomegalovirus exposure and HLA in healthy donors. Primers for the PCR totalled 60 Vbeta and 13 Jbeta. The table came from immunoSEQ multiplex PCR; TCRdb's copy has only in-frame clones and leaves some out. The data contain around 110,000 clones, more than 70% of them singletons. The CDR3 spans 13 residues. Trimming cost V 2 bases and J 6 bases, with 9 bases left between them. Germline loops: CDR1 SGHTA, CDR2 FQGNSA. What was sequenced was PBMCs. The receptor was derived from a man aged 40-55 years in good health and CMV-seronegative. The chain couples TRBV7-2 to TRBJ2-3; D gene uncertain. CDR3 in amino acids: CASSLMAPDTQYF. CDR3 nucleotide sequence: TGTGCCAGCAGCTTAATGGCCCCCGATACGCAGTATTTT.